Sequencing of this TCR beta chain was carried out in a study of blood T cell repertoires in COVID-19. Study-wide context: PBMCs, B-cell-depleted T cells, or T cells were the source of the cDNA or gDNA that made up the material.

The V gene lost 2 bases and the J gene lost 1 base, with 6 bases spanning the gap. The CDR3 consists of 14 residues. The germline V gene has CDR1 MNHEY and CDR2 SMNVEV (reference sequence). TCRdb keeps only in-frame clones here, not all; method: immunoSEQ multiplex PCR. In the table there are 25,000 to 35,000 clones, about 86% of which are singletons. The chain combines TRBV27 with TRBJ1-5; D possibly corresponds to TRBD1 (6 bases). What was sequenced was peripheral blood. This clonotype originated in a human donor in a cohort sampled during active COVID-19. The CDR3: CASSLQGSNQPQHF. The CDR3 coding sequence is TGTGCCAGCAGTTTACAGGGGAGCAATCAGCCCCAGCATTTT.